One and the same sample provided the 5 T cell receptor beta chains below, sequenced in a study of monozygotic twins with inflammatory bowel disease. TCRdb reworked the 5' RACE reads into one entry per CDR3 protein, no DNA. Its table lists 400,000 to 500,000 distinct CDR3 sequences. The sequenced sample was blood. All receptors come from a human donor with ulcerative colitis or Crohn's disease, or a healthy co-twin of an affected twin (not recorded which).

The CDR3 loop reads CSAKRGGFSEAFF. The chain uses TRBV20-1 and TRBJ1-1; absent DNA, TCRdb's TRBD1 call cannot be checked. Germline-derived CDR1 and CDR2 are DFQATT and SNEGSKA (reference sequence). The CDR3 is made up of 13 amino acids.

V usage is TRBV5-1 and J usage is TRBJ1-5. Germline V CDR1 and CDR2: SGHRS, YFSETQ. This CDR3 contains 14 residues. The CDR3 sequence is CASSPDTSNQPQHF. Filled out from reference TRBV5-1 and TRBJ1-5, the complete variable domain reads KAGVTQTPRYLIKTRGQQVTLSCSPISGHRSVSWYQQTPGQGLQFLFEYFSETQRNKGNFPGRFSGRQFSNSRSEMNVSTLELGDSALYLCASSPDTSNQPQHFGDGTRLSIL.

The chain uses TRBV20-1 and TRBJ2-1; lacking DNA, the TRBD2 call made by TCRdb goes unchecked. The CDR3 is made up of 16 amino acids. CDR1 DFQATT and CDR2 SNEGSKA come from the germline V gene (reference sequence). CDR3 amino acids: CSASSWGYGSGVEQFF.

The rearrangement joins TRBV12-3 or TRBV12-4 to TRBJ2-7. The CDR3 spans 13 residues. The CDR3 is CASRGMTYYEQYF.

This sequence joins TRBV7-2 and TRBJ2-7; absent DNA, TCRdb's TRBD2 call cannot be checked. Germline CDR1 reads SGHTA; CDR2 reads FQGNSA. The CDR3 extends over 15 amino acids. This CDR3 reads CASSPRSREGYEQYF.